What follows are 8 T cell receptor beta chains derived from one specimen sequenced in a study of shared clonotypes between healthy human individuals. Here immunoSEQ multiplex PCR was the method, and the copy in TCRdb shows in-frame clones only, minus some. Among 2 million to 2.5 million clones listed, 92% were seen once. The specimen was naive CD4+ T cells from PBMCs. As to subset: CD45RA+ positively selected. These receptors were collected from a man between 18 and 29 years old in good health. Some clones in this sample may be carry-over from other donors' samples.

This rearrangement joins TRBV12-5 to TRBJ1-5; D is ambiguous. The CDR3 is made up of 13 amino acids. V was trimmed by 6 bases and J by 2 bases, leaving 8 bases between them. From germline, CDR1 is LGHNT and CDR2 FRNRAP. CDR3 bases: TGTGCTAGTGGGTCTGGGGGCAATCAGCCCCAGCATTTT. It encodes CASGSGGNQPQHF.

The chain combines TRBV6-6 with TRBJ1-1; tentatively, D is TRBD1 (5 bases). There are 12 residues in the CDR3. Germline CDR1 MNHNY, CDR2 SVGAGI (reference sequence). V was clipped by 6 bases and J by 9 bases, with 14 bases between them. The CDR3 reads CASSTDSSKAFF. Here the CDR3 DNA reads TGTGCCAGCAGCACCGACAGTTCTAAAGCTTTCTTT.

This sequence joins TRBV28 and TRBJ2-7; 8 positions match TRBD1. The CDR3 runs to 15 residues. Germline loops: CDR1 MDHEN, CDR2 SYDVKM. The junction had 14 bases not matched to a gene; V was cut back by 8 bases and J by 5 bases. CDR3 nucleotides: TGTGCCAGCGGCCCCAGGGGGACAGGTGGCCACGAGCAGTACTTC. This translates into CASGPRGTGGHEQYF.

V and J are TRBV6-6 and TRBJ1-4; no clear D gene. The CDR3 extends over 16 amino acids. CDR1 MNHNY and CDR2 SVGAGI come from the germline V gene (reference sequence). Trimming took 2 bases from V and 5 from J, leaving 15 bases between them. CDR3 sequence: CASSYPGRSVNEKLFF. CDR3 nucleotide sequence: TGTGCCAGCAGTTACCCTGGGAGAAGCGTAAATGAAAAACTGTTTTTT.

The chain joins TRBV28 to TRBJ2-7; 9 positions agree with TRBD1. CDR3 length equals 14 residues. Per germline, CDR1 MDHEN and CDR2 SYDVKM. The V and J ends lost 6 bases and 4 bases, in that order; junction bases with no gene match: 7. CDR3 sequence: CASSRTGVGYEQYF. The CDR3 bases are TGTGCCAGCAGCCGGACAGGGGTAGGGTACGAGCAGTACTTC. Drawing the rest from reference TRBV28 and TRBJ2-7, the complete variable domain is DVKVTQSSRYLVKRTGEKVFLECVQDMDHENMFWYRQDPGLGLRLIYFSYDVKMKEKGDIPEGYSVSREKKERFSLILESASTNQTSMYLCASSRTGVGYEQYFGPGTRLTVT.

The chain carries TRBV6-5 and TRBJ2-7, with TRBD2 identical over 9 bases. Germline V CDR1 and CDR2: MNHEY, SVGAGI. Trimming at V came to 2 bases and at J to 1 base, leaving 6 bases not matched to a gene. The CDR3 contains 16 residues. DNA of the CDR3: TGTGCCAGCAGTTACCACTTAGCGGGGGCGTCCTACGAGCAGTACTTC. Residues: CASSYHLAGASYEQYF.

The chain combines TRBV6-5 with TRBJ2-5, with D tentatively TRBD2 (6 bases). This CDR3 region has 13 residues. CDR1 is MNHEY, CDR2 SVGAGI, per germline. Trimming removed 6 bases at V and 9 bases at J, with 17 bases between. The CDR3 DNA reads as TGTGCCAGCAGATCCCCGGGACTGATGGCCCAGTACTTC. Amino acids: CASRSPGLMAQYF.

As DNA, the CDR3 is TGTGCCAGCAGTTTTGCCCTCATTTGGGGTAGCAATCAGCCCCAGCATTTT. Protein sequence: CASSFALIWGSNQPQHF. The rearrangement uses TRBV28 and TRBJ1-5; unclear D gene. The CDR3 is made up of 17 amino acids. Trimming removed 3 bases at V and 0 bases at J, with 15 bases between. CDR1 is MDHEN, CDR2 SYDVKM, per germline. Full variable domain (missing parts from reference TRBV28 and TRBJ1-5): DVKVTQSSRYLVKRTGEKVFLECVQDMDHENMFWYRQDPGLGLRLIYFSYDVKMKEKGDIPEGYSVSREKKERFSLILESASTNQTSMYLCASSFALIWGSNQPQHFGDGTRLSIL.